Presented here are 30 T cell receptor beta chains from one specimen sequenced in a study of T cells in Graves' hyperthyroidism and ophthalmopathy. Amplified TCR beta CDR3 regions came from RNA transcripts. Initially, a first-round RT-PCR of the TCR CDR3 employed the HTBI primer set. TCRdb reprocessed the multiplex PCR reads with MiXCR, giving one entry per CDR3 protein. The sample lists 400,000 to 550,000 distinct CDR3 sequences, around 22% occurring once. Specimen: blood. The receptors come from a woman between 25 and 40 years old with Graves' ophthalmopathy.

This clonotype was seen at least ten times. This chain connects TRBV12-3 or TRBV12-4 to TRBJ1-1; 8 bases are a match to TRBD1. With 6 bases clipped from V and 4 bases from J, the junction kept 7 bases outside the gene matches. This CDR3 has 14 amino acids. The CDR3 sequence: CASSRQGLVTEAFF. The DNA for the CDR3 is TGTGCCAGCAGCAGACAGGGGTTGGTCACTGAAGCTTTCTTT.

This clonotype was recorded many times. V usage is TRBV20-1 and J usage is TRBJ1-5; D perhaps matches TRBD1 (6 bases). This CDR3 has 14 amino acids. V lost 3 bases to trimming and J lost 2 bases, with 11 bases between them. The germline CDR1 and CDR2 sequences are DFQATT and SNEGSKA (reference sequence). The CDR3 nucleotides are TGCAGTGCTAGGGTCAGACAGGGCAATCAGCCCCAGCATTTT. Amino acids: CSARVRQGNQPQHF.

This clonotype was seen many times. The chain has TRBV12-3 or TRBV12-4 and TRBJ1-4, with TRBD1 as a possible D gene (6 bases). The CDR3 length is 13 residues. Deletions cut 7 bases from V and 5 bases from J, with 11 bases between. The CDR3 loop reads CASMDSINEKLFF. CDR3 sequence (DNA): TGTGCCAGCATGGACAGTATAAATGAAAAACTGTTTTTT.

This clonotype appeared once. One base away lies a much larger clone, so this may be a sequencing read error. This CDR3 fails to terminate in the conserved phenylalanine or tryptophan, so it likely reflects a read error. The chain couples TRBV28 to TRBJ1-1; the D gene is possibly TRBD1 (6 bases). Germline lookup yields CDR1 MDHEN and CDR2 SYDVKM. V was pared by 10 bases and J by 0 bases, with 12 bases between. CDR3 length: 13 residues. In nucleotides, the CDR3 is TGTGCCACAGGACAGAGCATGAACACTGAAGCTTTCTAT. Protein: CATGQSMNTEAFY.

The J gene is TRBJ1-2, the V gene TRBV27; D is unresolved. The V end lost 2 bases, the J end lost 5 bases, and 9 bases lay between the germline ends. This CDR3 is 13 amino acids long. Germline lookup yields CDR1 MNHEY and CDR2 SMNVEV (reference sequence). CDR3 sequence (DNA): TGTGCCAGCAGTTTAGGCTCCTATTATGGCTACACCTTC. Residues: CASSLGSYYGYTF.

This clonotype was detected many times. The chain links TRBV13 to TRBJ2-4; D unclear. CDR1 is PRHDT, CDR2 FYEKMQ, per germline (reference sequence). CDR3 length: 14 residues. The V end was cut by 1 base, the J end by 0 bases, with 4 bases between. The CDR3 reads CASSLAIAKNIQYF. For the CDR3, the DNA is TGTGCCAGCAGCTTAGCAATAGCCAAAAACATTCAGTACTTC.

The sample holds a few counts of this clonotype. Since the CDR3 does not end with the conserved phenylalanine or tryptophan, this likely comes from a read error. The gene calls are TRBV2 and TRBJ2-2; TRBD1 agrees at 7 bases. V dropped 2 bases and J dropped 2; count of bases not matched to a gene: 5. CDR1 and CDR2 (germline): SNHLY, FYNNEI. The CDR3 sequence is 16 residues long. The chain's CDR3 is CASSEYGTVNTGELFV. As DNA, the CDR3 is TGTGCCAGCAGTGAATACGGGACAGTAAACACCGGGGAGCTGTTTGTT.

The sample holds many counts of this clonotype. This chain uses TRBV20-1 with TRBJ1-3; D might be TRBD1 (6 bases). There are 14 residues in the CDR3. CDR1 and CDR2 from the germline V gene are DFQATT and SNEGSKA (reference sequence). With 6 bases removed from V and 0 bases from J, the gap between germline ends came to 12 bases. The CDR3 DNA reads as TGCAGTGCGTTGGGACACCCCTCTGGAAACACCATATATTTT. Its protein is CSALGHPSGNTIYF.

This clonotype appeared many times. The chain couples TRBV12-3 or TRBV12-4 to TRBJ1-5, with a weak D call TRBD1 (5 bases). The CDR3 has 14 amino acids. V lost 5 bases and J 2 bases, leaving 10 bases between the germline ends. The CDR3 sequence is CASSPGSGNQPQHF. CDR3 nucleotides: TGTGCCAGCAGTCCAGGGTCGGGCAATCAGCCCCAGCATTTT.

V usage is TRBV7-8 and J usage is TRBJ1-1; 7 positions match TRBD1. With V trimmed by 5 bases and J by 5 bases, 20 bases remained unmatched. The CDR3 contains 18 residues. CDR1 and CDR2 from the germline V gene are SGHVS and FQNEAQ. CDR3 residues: CASSTIRGRQGWLTEAFF. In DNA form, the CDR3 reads TGTGCCAGCAGCACCATTAGGGGACGACAGGGTTGGTTGACTGAAGCTTTCTTT.

The CDR3 nucleotides are TGTGCCATCGCCGGGGTGAACACCGGGGAGCTGTTTTTT. Amino acid sequence: CAIAGVNTGELFF. V and J are TRBV6-1 and TRBJ2-2; TRBD2 is a possible D gene (5 bases). This CDR3 contains 13 residues. CDR1 is MNHNS, CDR2 SASEGT, per germline. Trimming cost V 10 bases and J 1 base, with 10 bases left between them.

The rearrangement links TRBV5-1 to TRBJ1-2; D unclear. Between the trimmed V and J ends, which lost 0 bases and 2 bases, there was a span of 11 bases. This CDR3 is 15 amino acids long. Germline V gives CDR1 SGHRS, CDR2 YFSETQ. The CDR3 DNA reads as TGCGCCAGCAGCTTGGGGGTACAGAGAAACTATGGCTACACCTTC. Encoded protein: CASSLGVQRNYGYTF.

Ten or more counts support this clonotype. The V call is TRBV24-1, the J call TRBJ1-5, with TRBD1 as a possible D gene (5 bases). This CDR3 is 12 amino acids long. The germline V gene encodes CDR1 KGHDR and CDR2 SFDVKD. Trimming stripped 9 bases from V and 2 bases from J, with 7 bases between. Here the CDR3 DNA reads TGTGCCACCCAGGGAGGCAATCAGCCCCAGCATTTT. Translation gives CATQGGNQPQHF.

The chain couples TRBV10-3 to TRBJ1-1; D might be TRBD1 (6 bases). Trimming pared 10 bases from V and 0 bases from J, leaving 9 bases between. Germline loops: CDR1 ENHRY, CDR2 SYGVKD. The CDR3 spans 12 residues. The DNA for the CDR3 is TGTGCCACCGGACAGTTGAACACTGAAGCTTTCTTT. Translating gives CATGQLNTEAFF.

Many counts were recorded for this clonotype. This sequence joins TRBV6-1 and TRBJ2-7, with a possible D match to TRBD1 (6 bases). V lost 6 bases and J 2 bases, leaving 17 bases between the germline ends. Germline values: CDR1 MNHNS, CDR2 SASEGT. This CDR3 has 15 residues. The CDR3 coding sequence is TGTGCCAGCAGCTCCCTTTCCAGGGGAACCTACGAGCAGTACTTC. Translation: CASSSLSRGTYEQYF.

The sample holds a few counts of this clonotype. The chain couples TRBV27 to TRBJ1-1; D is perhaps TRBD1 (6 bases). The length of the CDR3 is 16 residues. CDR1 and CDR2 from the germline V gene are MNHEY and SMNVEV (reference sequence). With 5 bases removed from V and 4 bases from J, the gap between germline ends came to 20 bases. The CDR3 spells CASSLREGGLGTEAFF. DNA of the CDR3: TGTGCCAGCAGTCTCCGGGAAGGGGGATTAGGCACTGAAGCTTTCTTT.

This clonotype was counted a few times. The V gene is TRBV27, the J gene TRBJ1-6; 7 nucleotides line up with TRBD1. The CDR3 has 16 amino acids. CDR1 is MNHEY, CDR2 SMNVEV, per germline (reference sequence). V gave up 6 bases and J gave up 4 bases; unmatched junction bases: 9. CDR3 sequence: CASSPGTASYNSPLHF. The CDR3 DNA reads TGTGCCAGCAGCCCCGGGACAGCGAGTTATAATTCACCCCTCCACTTT.

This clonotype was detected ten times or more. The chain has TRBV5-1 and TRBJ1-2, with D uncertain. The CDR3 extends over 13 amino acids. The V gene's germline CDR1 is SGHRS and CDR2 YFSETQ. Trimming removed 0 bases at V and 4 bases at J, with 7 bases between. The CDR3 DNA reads TGCGCCAGCAGCTTGGAAGCGCGCTATGGCTACACCTTC. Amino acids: CASSLEARYGYTF.

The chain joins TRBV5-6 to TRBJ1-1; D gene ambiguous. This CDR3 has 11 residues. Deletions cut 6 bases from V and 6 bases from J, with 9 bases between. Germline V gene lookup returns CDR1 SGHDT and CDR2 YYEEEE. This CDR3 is CASTAEAEAFF. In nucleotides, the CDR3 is TGTGCCAGCACCGCTGAGGCTGAAGCTTTCTTT.

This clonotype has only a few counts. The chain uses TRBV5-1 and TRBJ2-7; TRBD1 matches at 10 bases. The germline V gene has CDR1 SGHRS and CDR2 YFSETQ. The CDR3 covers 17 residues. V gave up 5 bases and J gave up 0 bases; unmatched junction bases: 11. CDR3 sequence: CASSKTGGWGASYEQYF. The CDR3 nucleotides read TGCGCCAGCAGTAAGACAGGGGGCTGGGGGGCCTCCTACGAGCAGTACTTC. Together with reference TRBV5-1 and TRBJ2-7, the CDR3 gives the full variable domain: KAGVTQTPRYLIKTRGQQVTLSCSPISGHRSVSWYQQTPGQGLQFLFEYFSETQRNKGNFPGRFSGRQFSNSRSEMNVSTLELGDSALYLCASSKTGGWGASYEQYFGPGTRLTVT.

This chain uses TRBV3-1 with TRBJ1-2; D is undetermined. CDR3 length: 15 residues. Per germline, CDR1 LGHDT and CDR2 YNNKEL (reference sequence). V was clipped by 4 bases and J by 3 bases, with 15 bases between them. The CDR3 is CASSPQEMHHYGYTF. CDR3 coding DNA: TGTGCCAGCAGCCCCCAGGAGATGCACCACTATGGCTACACCTTC.

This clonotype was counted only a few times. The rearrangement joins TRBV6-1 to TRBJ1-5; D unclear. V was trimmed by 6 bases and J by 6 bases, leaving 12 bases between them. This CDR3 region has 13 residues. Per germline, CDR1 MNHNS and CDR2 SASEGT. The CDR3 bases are TGTGCCAGCAGGCAGGCCCTCGGTCAGCCCCAGCATTTT. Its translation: CASRQALGQPQHF.

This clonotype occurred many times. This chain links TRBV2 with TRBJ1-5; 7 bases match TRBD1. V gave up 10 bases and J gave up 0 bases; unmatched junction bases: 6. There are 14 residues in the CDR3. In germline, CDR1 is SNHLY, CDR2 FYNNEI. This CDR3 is CATAGTVSNQPQHF. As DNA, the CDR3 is TGTGCCACCGCCGGGACAGTTAGCAATCAGCCCCAGCATTTT.

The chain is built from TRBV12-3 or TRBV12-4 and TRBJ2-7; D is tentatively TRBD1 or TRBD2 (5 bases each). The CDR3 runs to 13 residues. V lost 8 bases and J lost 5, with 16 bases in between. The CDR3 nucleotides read TGTGCCAGCCGCCTGAGTGGGGACGACGAGCAGTACTTC. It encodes CASRLSGDDEQYF.

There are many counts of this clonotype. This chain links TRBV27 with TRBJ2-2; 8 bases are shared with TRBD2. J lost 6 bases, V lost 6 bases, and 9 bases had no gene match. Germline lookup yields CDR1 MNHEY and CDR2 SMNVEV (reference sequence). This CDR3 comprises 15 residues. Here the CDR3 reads CASRTSGGASGELFF. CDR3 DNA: TGTGCCAGCAGGACGAGCGGGGGAGCTTCCGGGGAGCTGTTTTTT.

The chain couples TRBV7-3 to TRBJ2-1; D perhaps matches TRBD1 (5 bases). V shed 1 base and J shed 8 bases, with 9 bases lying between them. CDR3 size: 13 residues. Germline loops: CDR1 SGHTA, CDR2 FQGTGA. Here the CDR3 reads CASSLIRDDEQFF. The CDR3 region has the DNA TGTGCCAGCAGCTTAATCAGGGATGATGAGCAGTTCTTC. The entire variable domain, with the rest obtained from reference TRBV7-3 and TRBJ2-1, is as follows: GAGVSQTPSNKVTEKGKYVELRCDPISGHTALYWYRQSLGQGPEFLIYFQGTGAADDSGLPNDRFFAVRPEGSVSTLKIQRTERGDSAVYLCASSLIRDDEQFFGPGTRLTVL.

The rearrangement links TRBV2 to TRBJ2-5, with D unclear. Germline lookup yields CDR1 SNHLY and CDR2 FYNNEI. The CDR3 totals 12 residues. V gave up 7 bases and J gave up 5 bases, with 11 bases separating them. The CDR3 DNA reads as TGTGCCAGCATATCTGATCTGGAGACCCAGTACTTC. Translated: CASISDLETQYF.

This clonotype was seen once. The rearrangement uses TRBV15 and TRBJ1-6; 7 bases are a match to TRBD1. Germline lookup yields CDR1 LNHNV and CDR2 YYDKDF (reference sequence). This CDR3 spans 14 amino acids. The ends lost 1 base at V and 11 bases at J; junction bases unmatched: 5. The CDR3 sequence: CATSRGQGDTPLHF. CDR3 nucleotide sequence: TGTGCCACCAGCAGAGGACAGGGTGATACACCCCTCCACTTT. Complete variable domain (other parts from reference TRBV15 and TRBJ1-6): DAMVIQNPRYQVTQFGKPVTLSCSQTLNHNVMYWYQQKSSQAPKLLFHYYDKDFNNEADTPDNFQSRRPNTSFCFLDIRSPGLGDTAMYLCATSRGQGDTPLHFGNGTRLTVT.

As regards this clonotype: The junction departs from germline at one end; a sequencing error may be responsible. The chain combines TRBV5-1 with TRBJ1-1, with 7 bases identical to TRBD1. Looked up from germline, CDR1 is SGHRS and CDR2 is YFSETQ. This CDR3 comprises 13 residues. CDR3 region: CSSSHGTEDEAFF. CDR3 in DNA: TGCTCCAGCAGCCACGGGACAGAAGATGAAGCTTTCTTT.

DNA of the CDR3: TGTGCCAGCAGTCTCTACCCGACAGGGGGCCGCACTGAAGCTTTCTTT. Its translation: CASSLYPTGGRTEAFF. The genes are TRBV28 and TRBJ1-1; TRBD1 agrees at 10 bases. Per the germline V gene, CDR1 is MDHEN and CDR2 is SYDVKM. There are 16 residues in the CDR3. V shed 5 bases, J shed 4 bases, and the junction held 10 bases outside the gene matches.